This TCR beta chain was captured by sequencing in a study of T cell repertoires in cytomegalovirus infection. About the research overall: Matching HLA type and CMV infection were both indicated by public TCR beta signatures.

TCRdb passed the reads through MiXCR, listing each CDR3 protein once. The sample yields about 500,000 distinct CDR3 sequences, about 33% seen once. As to this clonotype: Its antigen remains unidentified.

This receptor was identified in a human donor in good health (CMV status not recorded). Some clones in this sample may be carry-over from other donors' samples. The sequences come from cultured PBMCs, collected from culture after CMV antigen stimulation.

The CDR3 DNA reads TGTGCCAGCAGCACCAGGGTTTCTGCAGATACGCAGTATTTT. Residues: CASSTRVSADTQYF. V and J are TRBV7-8 and TRBJ2-3, with D possibly TRBD1 on 5 matching bases. Trimming shortened V by 5 bases and J by 4 bases, and 13 bases separated the two germline ends. CDR1 SGHVS and CDR2 FQNEAQ come from the germline V gene. The length of the CDR3 is 14 residues. The variable domain in full, completed from reference TRBV7-8 and TRBJ2-3, reads GAGVSQSPRYKVAKRGQDVALRCDPISGHVSLFWYQQALGQGPEFLTYFQNEAQLDKSGLPSDRFFAERPEGSVSTLKIQRTQQEDSAVYLCASSTRVSADTQYFGPGTRLTVL.